This T cell receptor (beta chain) was captured in a study of blood T cell repertoires in COVID-19. Overall study: Whether acute or convalescent, the COVID-19 samples came from the United States, Italy and Spain.

Measured with immunoSEQ multiplex PCR; TCRdb has only the in-frame clones, and not every one. The sample records over 350,000 clones, roughly 89% being singletons. The V segment lost 4 bases and the J segment 6 bases; nucleotides outside the gene matches: 3. Germline lookup yields CDR1 ENHRY and CDR2 SYGVKD. The CDR3 has 14 residues. The chain carries TRBV10-3 and TRBJ2-2, with 9 bases that match TRBD2. This TCR came from a woman in her 30s with acute or convalescent COVID-19. Sequenced: peripheral blood. The CDR3 here is CAISVGTSSGELFF. Here the CDR3 DNA reads TGTGCCATCAGTGTAGGGACTAGCTCCGGGGAGCTGTTTTTT.